This TCR beta chain was identified in a study of T cell changes during pregnancy in multiple sclerosis. Produced via immunoSEQ multiplex PCR; TCRdb's table is partial and in-frame only. The top ten clones hold 0.9% to 0.95% of a sample with 90,000 to 95,000 clones, roughly 90% of them seen once. This CDR3 has 16 residues. The V end lost 1 base, the J end lost 4 bases, and 16 bases lay between the germline ends. The germline gives CDR1 PRHDT, CDR2 FYEKMQ (reference sequence). The source was peripheral blood, collected before pregnancy. The receptor's source is a female donor with multiple sclerosis, enrolled in a pregnancy study. The chain employs TRBV13 and TRBJ2-5, with D perhaps matching TRBD2 (5 bases). This CDR3 is CASSLAPVEVGETQYF. The CDR3 coding sequence is TGTGCCAGCAGCTTAGCTCCGGTGGAGGTTGGAGAGACCCAGTACTTC.